These T cell receptor beta chains were read from a single sample in a study of T cell responses to AZD1222 COVID-19 vaccine. The table came from immunoSEQ multiplex PCR; TCRdb's copy has only in-frame clones and leaves some out. The sample carries fewer than 120,000 clones, about 85% recorded once. Material: peripheral blood, obtained on day 0 of AZD1222 vaccination. The receptors here all came from an adult in good health. Both conserved end residues are part of each CDR3. The D gene is left open where the match is weak. Only part of the rows carry a size: once, few, many, or a class if the clone is expanded.

v_gene: TRBV4-2
abundance: .
j_gene: TRBJ2-7
d_gene: TRBD2
CDR3nt: TGTGCCAGCAGCCCCCGGTCAAGCGGGACCTACGAGCAGTACTTC
CDR3aa: CASSPRSSGTYEQYF

v_gene: TRBV15
abundance: .
j_gene: TRBJ1-5
d_gene: .
CDR3nt: TGTGCCACCAGCAGCCCCCGGGACTTAGGGATAAGCAATCAGCCCCAGCATTTT
CDR3aa: CATSSPRDLGISNQPQHF

v_gene: TRBV11-1
abundance: .
j_gene: TRBJ2-5
d_gene: .
CDR3nt: TGTGCCAGCAGGCCGCGGGGAGAGGGAGATGAGACCCAGTACTTC
CDR3aa: CASRPRGEGDETQYF

v_gene: TRBV11-3
abundance: once
j_gene: TRBJ2-2
d_gene: .
CDR3nt: TGTGCCAGCAGCTCGAGGTTTACGGGGATCACCGGGGAGCTGTTTTTT
CDR3aa: CASSSRFTGITGELFF

v_gene: TRBV5-4
abundance: .
j_gene: TRBJ2-1
d_gene: TRBD2
CDR3nt: TGTGCCAGCAGCCCCGGGACTAGCGGGGTTGGTCAGCAGTTCTTC
CDR3aa: CASSPGTSGVGQQFF

v_gene: TRBV28
abundance: .
j_gene: TRBJ2-1
d_gene: TRBD2
CDR3nt: TGTGCCAGCCCCCCGCCCGGACTAGCGGGGGCGAGCTCCTACAATGAGCAGTTCTTC
CDR3aa: CASPPPGLAGASSYNEQFF

v_gene: TRBV11-2
abundance: .
j_gene: TRBJ2-5
d_gene: .
CDR3nt: TGTGCCAGCAGCTACACGACGATAAAAGAGACCCAGTACTTC
CDR3aa: CASSYTTIKETQYF

v_gene: TRBV25-1
abundance: .
j_gene: TRBJ2-5
d_gene: TRBD1
CDR3nt: TGTGCCAGCAGTCCCCGGACAGGGTCACAAGAGACCCAGTACTTC
CDR3aa: CASSPRTGSQETQYF

v_gene: TRBV7-2
abundance: .
j_gene: TRBJ1-1
d_gene: .
CDR3nt: TGTGCCAGCAGCTTTAGGCCACCGACAGCCCCGATCATGAACACTGAAGCTTTCTTT
CDR3aa: CASSFRPPTAPIMNTEAFF

v_gene: TRBV27
abundance: .
j_gene: TRBJ1-4
d_gene: TRBD1
CDR3nt: TGTGCCAGCAGTCCGAGACAGGGAAGAGAAAAACTGTTTTTT
CDR3aa: CASSPRQGREKLFF

v_gene: TRBV14
abundance: .
j_gene: TRBJ1-2
d_gene: TRBD1
CDR3nt: TGTGCCAGCAGCCAAACTACAGGGGGCTATGGCTACACCTTC
CDR3aa: CASSQTTGGYGYTF

v_gene: TRBV15
abundance: .
j_gene: TRBJ1-1
d_gene: TRBD1
CDR3nt: TGTGCCACCTCTGAGGCGGTCCACAGGGGGGATAACACTGAAGCTTTCTTT
CDR3aa: CATSEAVHRGDNTEAFF

v_gene: TRBV6-5
abundance: .
j_gene: TRBJ1-2
d_gene: .
CDR3nt: TGTGCCAGCAGTTACTCTAGGATCTCTTACACCTTC
CDR3aa: CASSYSRISYTF

v_gene: TRBV5-1
abundance: .
j_gene: TRBJ1-1
d_gene: .
CDR3nt: TGCGCCAGCAGCTTCGGCCCCACAGGGACGAACACTGAAGCTTTCTTT
CDR3aa: CASSFGPTGTNTEAFF

v_gene: TRBV6-2/TRBV6-3
abundance: .
j_gene: TRBJ1-5
d_gene: .
CDR3nt: TGTGCCAGCACCCCGGGCTTCGGCAATCAGCCCCAGCATTTT
CDR3aa: CASTPGFGNQPQHF

v_gene: TRBV19
abundance: .
j_gene: TRBJ1-1
d_gene: .
CDR3nt: TGTGCCAGTAGTCCCCCGGGACTGCCGAACACTGAAGCTTTCTTT
CDR3aa: CASSPPGLPNTEAFF

v_gene: TRBV4-2
abundance: .
j_gene: TRBJ2-7
d_gene: .
CDR3nt: TGTGCCAGCAGCCAAGCCGGGAGCGGTTCCTACGAGCAGTACTTC
CDR3aa: CASSQAGSGSYEQYF

v_gene: TRBV27
abundance: .
j_gene: TRBJ1-5
d_gene: .
CDR3nt: TGTGCCAGCAGGAAGGACAGAGAGCGAAATAGCAATCAGCCCCAGCATTTT
CDR3aa: CASRKDRERNSNQPQHF

v_gene: TRBV10-3
abundance: .
j_gene: TRBJ2-7
d_gene: .
CDR3nt: TGTGCCATCAGTGAAAGGGAGGATTCCTACGAGCAGTACTTC
CDR3aa: CAISEREDSYEQYF

v_gene: TRBV18
abundance: .
j_gene: TRBJ1-4
d_gene: .
CDR3nt: TGTGCCAGCTCACCAGACAGGGAAAAACTGTTTTTT
CDR3aa: CASSPDREKLFF

v_gene: TRBV3-1/TRBV3-2
abundance: .
j_gene: TRBJ2-7
d_gene: TRBD1
CDR3nt: TGTGCCAGCAGCCGTGGAAGGGGACAGGGGGCTTACGAGCAGTACTTC
CDR3aa: CASSRGRGQGAYEQYF

v_gene: TRBV19
abundance: .
j_gene: TRBJ2-7
d_gene: TRBD2
CDR3nt: TGTGCCAGTAGTAGCCCCGGACTTCCCCGGGGAGGGGAGCAGTACTTC
CDR3aa: CASSSPGLPRGGEQYF

v_gene: TRBV15
abundance: .
j_gene: TRBJ2-3
d_gene: .
CDR3nt: TGTGCCACCAGCAGAGATAGGGCGGGATGGACAGATACGCAGTATTTT
CDR3aa: CATSRDRAGWTDTQYF

v_gene: TRBV5-4
abundance: .
j_gene: TRBJ1-4
d_gene: .
CDR3nt: TGTGCCAGCAGCCCAGACAGGAGTAATGAAAAACTGTTTTTT
CDR3aa: CASSPDRSNEKLFF

v_gene: TRBV24-1
abundance: .
j_gene: TRBJ2-5
d_gene: .
CDR3nt: TGTGCCACCAGTGATTTGAAGCTAGCCACGGAAGAGACCCAGTACTTC
CDR3aa: CATSDLKLATEETQYF

v_gene: TRBV10-3
abundance: few
j_gene: TRBJ1-2
d_gene: TRBD1
CDR3nt: TGTGCCATCAGTGGGACAGGTCGCGAGGGTGGCTACACCTTC
CDR3aa: CAISGTGREGGYTF

v_gene: TRBV19
abundance: .
j_gene: TRBJ1-4
d_gene: TRBD1
CDR3nt: TGTGCCAGTAGCGATCCCGACAGGGGTAGTGAAAAACTGTTTTTT
CDR3aa: CASSDPDRGSEKLFF

v_gene: TRBV12-3/TRBV12-4
abundance: .
j_gene: TRBJ1-6
d_gene: .
CDR3nt: TGTGCCAGCAGTATACTTGATTCACCCCTCCACTTT
CDR3aa: CASSILDSPLHF

v_gene: TRBV4-2
abundance: .
j_gene: TRBJ2-7
d_gene: TRBD2
CDR3nt: TGTGCCAGCAGCCCGGGACTAGCGGGATCCTACGAGCAGTACTTC
CDR3aa: CASSPGLAGSYEQYF

v_gene: TRBV7-2
abundance: once
j_gene: TRBJ1-5
d_gene: .
CDR3nt: TGTGCCAGCAGCTCCCCCAATCAGCCCCAGCATTTT
CDR3aa: CASSSPNQPQHF

v_gene: TRBV5-1
abundance: once
j_gene: TRBJ1-6
d_gene: .
CDR3nt: TGCGCCAGCAACCCCGGGGCTGGGAATTCACCCCTCCACTTT
CDR3aa: CASNPGAGNSPLHF

v_gene: TRBV29-1
abundance: .
j_gene: TRBJ1-2
d_gene: .
CDR3nt: TGCAGCGTTCCCGACGGTGGCTTGGGCTACACCTTC
CDR3aa: CSVPDGGLGYTF

v_gene: TRBV9
abundance: .
j_gene: TRBJ1-3
d_gene: TRBD1
CDR3nt: TGTGCCAGCAGCTCAGGGACAGGGGGGAACTCTGGAAACACCATATATTTT
CDR3aa: CASSSGTGGNSGNTIYF

v_gene: TRBV19
abundance: .
j_gene: TRBJ2-2
d_gene: TRBD2
CDR3nt: TGTGCCAGTAGTATGACTCTCGCTAGCGGGGGGCCGGTCTCTGGGGAGCTGTTTTTT
CDR3aa: CASSMTLASGGPVSGELFF

v_gene: TRBV7-2
abundance: .
j_gene: TRBJ2-7
d_gene: TRBD1
CDR3nt: TGTGCCAGCAGCTGGGATACGACAGGGAGCTCCTACGAGCAGTACTTC
CDR3aa: CASSWDTTGSSYEQYF

v_gene: TRBV28
abundance: few
j_gene: TRBJ2-1
d_gene: .
CDR3nt: TGTGCCAGCGCCCCATGGGGTGGGACGGAGTCCTACAATGAGCAGTTCTTC
CDR3aa: CASAPWGGTESYNEQFF

v_gene: TRBV3-1/TRBV3-2
abundance: .
j_gene: TRBJ2-7
d_gene: .
CDR3nt: TGTGCCAGCTCCCCCTCGGGGGCTTTTGTCGAGCAGTACTTC
CDR3aa: CASSPSGAFVEQYF

v_gene: TRBV6-5
abundance: .
j_gene: TRBJ2-1
d_gene: .
CDR3nt: TGTGCCAGCAGTTACTCCATTGGGAATGAGCAGTTCTTC
CDR3aa: CASSYSIGNEQFF

v_gene: TRBV6-5
abundance: .
j_gene: TRBJ1-5
d_gene: .
CDR3nt: TGTGCCAGCAAGGCCCAGGGAAGCAATCAGCCCCAGCATTTT
CDR3aa: CASKAQGSNQPQHF

v_gene: TRBV4-2
abundance: .
j_gene: TRBJ1-5
d_gene: TRBD1
CDR3nt: TGTGCCAGCAGCCAGGGGAAGGGACAGGGGTCGAGCAATCAGCCCCAGCATTTT
CDR3aa: CASSQGKGQGSSNQPQHF

v_gene: TRBV30
abundance: .
j_gene: TRBJ2-2
d_gene: .
CDR3nt: TGTGCCTGGAGTCCCCCAGGTAGCAGCGGGGAGCTGTTTTTT
CDR3aa: CAWSPPGSSGELFF

v_gene: TRBV2
abundance: .
j_gene: TRBJ1-5
d_gene: TRBD1
CDR3nt: TGTGCCAGCATGGAGGGACAGGCCCTCAATCAGCCCCAGCATTTT
CDR3aa: CASMEGQALNQPQHF

v_gene: TRBV9
abundance: .
j_gene: TRBJ1-3
d_gene: .
CDR3nt: TGTGCCAGCAGCCTATCAGGGAGCTCTGGAAACACCATATATTTT
CDR3aa: CASSLSGSSGNTIYF

v_gene: TRBV19
abundance: .
j_gene: TRBJ1-4
d_gene: .
CDR3nt: TGTGCCAGTAGTATAGGGGACAATAATGAAAAACTGTTTTTT
CDR3aa: CASSIGDNNEKLFF

v_gene: TRBV14
abundance: .
j_gene: TRBJ2-4
d_gene: TRBD1
CDR3nt: TGTGCCAGCAGCCTAGTACAGGGGGCCCGGTTTGTAGCCAAAAACATTCAGTACTTC
CDR3aa: CASSLVQGARFVAKNIQYF

v_gene: TRBV9
abundance: .
j_gene: TRBJ2-4
d_gene: TRBD1
CDR3nt: TGTGCCAGCAGCATCGCAGGGGGTGACATTCAGTACTTC
CDR3aa: CASSIAGGDIQYF

v_gene: TRBV28
abundance: .
j_gene: TRBJ2-1
d_gene: .
CDR3nt: TGTGCCAGCAGGCGTTACAATGAGCAGTTCTTC
CDR3aa: CASRRYNEQFF

v_gene: TRBV5-8
abundance: .
j_gene: TRBJ2-3
d_gene: TRBD2
CDR3nt: TGTGCCAGCAGCCCCCCCGGGAGGGGAGATACGCAGTATTTT
CDR3aa: CASSPPGRGDTQYF

v_gene: TRBV24-1
abundance: .
j_gene: TRBJ2-5
d_gene: TRBD1
CDR3nt: TGTGCCACCAGTGATCTCGGGACAGGGGGAGAGACCCAGTACTTC
CDR3aa: CATSDLGTGGETQYF

v_gene: TRBV18
abundance: .
j_gene: TRBJ2-5
d_gene: .
CDR3nt: TGTGCCAGCTCACCGTTCGGGACACCGCAAGAGACCCAGTACTTC
CDR3aa: CASSPFGTPQETQYF